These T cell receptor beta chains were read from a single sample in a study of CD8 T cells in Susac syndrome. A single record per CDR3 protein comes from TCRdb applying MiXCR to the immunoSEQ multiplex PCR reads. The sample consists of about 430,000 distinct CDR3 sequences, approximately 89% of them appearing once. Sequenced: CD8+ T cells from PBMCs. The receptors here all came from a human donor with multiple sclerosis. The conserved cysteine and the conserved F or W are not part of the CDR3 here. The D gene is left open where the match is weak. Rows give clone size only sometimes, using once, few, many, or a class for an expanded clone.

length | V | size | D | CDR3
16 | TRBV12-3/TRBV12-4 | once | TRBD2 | ASSFRPGLAGGTDTQY
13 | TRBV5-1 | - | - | ASSALGTSTDTQY
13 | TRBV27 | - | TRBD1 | ASSLSGEGAREQY
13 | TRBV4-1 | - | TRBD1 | ASSQTGGSGDTQY
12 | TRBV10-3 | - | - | AISEGTGPYEQY
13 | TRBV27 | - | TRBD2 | ASSSVAGLYNEQF
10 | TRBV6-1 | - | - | ATLSNRGELF
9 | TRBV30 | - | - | AWGPLETQY
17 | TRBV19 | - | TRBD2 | ASSMRVVTSGSSYNEQF
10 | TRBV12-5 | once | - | ASGLVGQPQH
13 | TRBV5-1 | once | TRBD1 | ASSGDRGPNTEAF
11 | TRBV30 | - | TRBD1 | AAYGTEGYGYT
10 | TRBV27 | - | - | ASSPFLGDAF
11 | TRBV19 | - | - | ASSMSRNTEAF
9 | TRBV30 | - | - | AGGSYNEQF
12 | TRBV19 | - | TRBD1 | ASSRYRGDTEAF
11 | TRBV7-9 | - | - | ASSLVVGEPQH
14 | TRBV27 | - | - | ASSSMSGIKNGELF
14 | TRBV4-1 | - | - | ASSPPGVESNQPQH
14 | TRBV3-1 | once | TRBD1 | ASSPGLQGAYNEQF
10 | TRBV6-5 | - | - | ASSYGAGHAF
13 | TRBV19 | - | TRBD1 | ASSIWGQGWTEAF
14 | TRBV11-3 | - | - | ASSLSGGSSYNEQF
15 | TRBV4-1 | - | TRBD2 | ASSQEPSGRHQETQY
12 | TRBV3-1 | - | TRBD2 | ASSPRTSGNEQF